This T cell receptor beta chain came from a study of beta chain features in type 1 diabetes. The study's findings and limits: Shorter TCRB CDR3s, moderately but significantly so, marked every one of the four CD4+ subsets in Type 1 diabetes patients.

This clone showed up just a few times. Its antigen remains unknown. Isolated RNA was reverse transcribed in full, so expressed TCRB transcripts were sequenced. Assay used: immunoSEQ multiplex PCR; TCRdb lists only in-frame clones, some missing. The table records roughly 340,000 clones, about 13% of them present only once. Trimming pared 7 bases from V and 4 bases from J, leaving 12 bases between. Germline loops: CDR1 SNHLY, CDR2 FYNNEI. The CDR3 sequence is 13 residues long. The rearrangement joins TRBV2 to TRBJ2-3; weak D call: TRBD2 (6 bases). The receptor's source is a woman between 18 and 29 years old with type 1 diabetes. Sample: naive CD4+ T cells from blood. The chain's CDR3 is CASKASVPDTQYF. The CDR3 bases are TGTGCCAGCAAGGCTAGCGTCCCAGATACGCAGTATTTT.